The 13 T cell receptor beta chains reported below all come from one sample, sequenced in a study of a mutant IDH1 vaccine in newly diagnosed glioma. No antigen is known for these receptors. TCRdb keeps only in-frame clones here, not all; method: immunoSEQ multiplex PCR. The table has tens of thousands of clones, 91% seen once. The time point here: week 23, last vaccination. Vaccination used 300 ug of mutant IDH1 20-mer peptide per dose, with topical imiquimod. The sequences come from PBMCs, collected from a glioma patient whose treatment included an IDH1 peptide vaccine. The source is a man aged 45-65 years with glioma.

This rearrangement joins TRBV7-9 to TRBJ1-1; 11 positions agree with TRBD1. The length of the CDR3 is 16 residues. Germline CDR1 reads SEHNR; CDR2 reads FQNEAQ (reference sequence). V was clipped by 3 bases and J by 7 bases; unmatched bases: 10. The DNA of the CDR3 is TGTGCCAGCAGCTTTACCCGGCGAGGGACAGGGGGTGAAGCTTTCTTT. Amino acid sequence: CASSFTRRGTGGEAFF.

This clone is a singleton in its sample. The CDR3 bases are TGCGCCAGCAGCTCGACAGGGGGCATGAACACTGAAGCTTTCTTT. This encodes CASSSTGGMNTEAFF. V gene TRBV5-1 combines with J gene TRBJ1-1; 10 bases are shared with TRBD1. The CDR3 length is 15 residues. Germline trimming cut 3 bases from V and 0 bases from J; bases unmatched to any gene: 2. Germline V gene data show CDR1 as SGHRS and CDR2 as YFSETQ. Combining the CDR3 with reference TRBV5-1 and TRBJ1-1 gives the whole variable domain KAGVTQTPRYLIKTRGQQVTLSCSPISGHRSVSWYQQTPGQGLQFLFEYFSETQRNKGNFPGRFSGRQFSNSRSEMNVSTLELGDSALYLCASSSTGGMNTEAFFGQGTRLTVV.

This sequence joins TRBV10-3 and TRBJ2-7; TRBD2 agrees at 10 bases. After removal of 0 bases from V and 4 bases from J, the junction contained 9 bases not matched to a gene. Germline values: CDR1 ENHRY, CDR2 SYGVKD. The CDR3 sequence is 17 residues long. This CDR3 is CAISESGASGRKYEQYF. Written as DNA, the CDR3 is TGTGCCATCAGTGAGTCTGGGGCTAGCGGGAGAAAGTACGAGCAGTACTTC.

The chain uses TRBV28 and TRBJ1-2, with D possibly being TRBD1 (6 bases). Germline V lookup: CDR1 MDHEN, CDR2 SYDVKM. The CDR3 is 15 amino acids. V was cut by 6 bases and J by 2 bases, with 16 bases left in between. For the CDR3, the DNA is TGTGCCAGCAGCCCGGTTGGCAGGGGAAACTATGGCTACACCTTC. It yields the protein CASSPVGRGNYGYTF.

This chain links TRBV6-6 with TRBJ2-5, with 7 bases matching TRBD1. J lost 1 base, V lost 6 bases, and 8 bases had no gene match. Germline V lookup: CDR1 MNHNY, CDR2 SVGAGI (reference sequence). CDR3 length: 15 residues. CDR3 region: CASSPSRTGQETQYF. CDR3 nucleotide sequence: TGTGCCAGCAGCCCTTCGAGGACAGGCCAAGAGACCCAGTACTTC.

This chain joins TRBV9 and TRBJ1-4, with D possibly TRBD1 on 6 matching bases. Germline V gene data show CDR1 as SGDLS and CDR2 as YYNGEE. Trimming took off 2 bases at V and 4 bases at J, with 18 bases between the two ends. The CDR3 consists of 17 residues. The CDR3 DNA follows: TGTGCCAGCAGCGTCGAGGGGGGAGGCGGTGGTAATGAAAAACTGTTTTTT. Its translation: CASSVEGGGGGNEKLFF. The whole variable domain, filled in from reference TRBV9 and TRBJ1-4, reads DSGVTQTPKHLITATGQRVTLRCSPRSGDLSVYWYQQSLDQGLQFLIQYYNGEERAKGNILERFSAQQFPDLHSELNLSSLELGDSALYFCASSVEGGGGGNEKLFFGSGTQLSVL.

The J gene is TRBJ2-7, the V gene TRBV7-6; 11 bases are shared with TRBD2. J lost 5 bases, V lost 5 bases, and 8 bases had no gene match. The CDR3 length is 15 residues. CDR1 and CDR2 (germline): SGHVS, FNYEAQ. CDR3 sequence (DNA): TGTGCCAGCAGCCCAACTAGCGGGAGTAGGGACGAGCAGTACTTC. It is translated as CASSPTSGSRDEQYF.

The J gene is TRBJ1-1, the V gene TRBV7-2; 7 bases are shared with TRBD1. The V gene end was trimmed by 6 bases and the J gene end by 0 bases; junction bases not matched to a gene: 4. The CDR3 covers 14 residues. Germline V gives CDR1 SGHTA, CDR2 FQGNSA. CDR3 sequence (DNA): TGTGCCAGCAGGGGACAGTCATTGAACACTGAAGCTTTCTTT. Translating it yields CASRGQSLNTEAFF. The complete variable domain, with remaining parts taken from reference TRBV7-2 and TRBJ1-1, reads GAGVSQSPSNKVTEKGKDVELRCDPISGHTALYWYRQSLGQGLEFLIYFQGNSAPDKSGLPSDRFSAERTGGSVSTLTIQRTQQEDSAVYLCASRGQSLNTEAFFGQGTRLTVV.

This rearrangement joins TRBV2 to TRBJ1-5; 7 bases match TRBD1. Unmatched junction bases numbered 5, after V lost 7 bases and J lost 2 bases. The germline CDR1 and CDR2 sequences are SNHLY and FYNNEI. The CDR3 spans 14 residues. The CDR3 loop is CASTRTGGNQPQHF. In nucleotides, the CDR3 is TGTGCCAGCACCCGGACAGGTGGCAATCAGCCCCAGCATTTT.

The chain carries TRBV6-5 and TRBJ2-2; D call uncertain. This CDR3 comprises 14 residues. The V and J ends lost 10 bases and 3 bases respectively, with 15 bases between them. The germline CDR1 and CDR2 sequences are MNHEY and SVGAGI. This CDR3 reads CATRGSLDTGELFF. The CDR3 DNA reads as TGTGCCACCAGAGGTAGCTTGGACACCGGGGAGCTGTTTTTT.

This clone was found once. CDR3 DNA sequence: TGTGCCAGCAGCGTAGGTCAGGCACAAGAGACCCAGTACTTC. It is translated as CASSVGQAQETQYF. V gene TRBV9 combines with J gene TRBJ2-5; D is unclear. The germline V gene has CDR1 SGDLS and CDR2 YYNGEE. The CDR3 spans 14 residues. V was shortened by 0 bases and J by 2 bases, with 8 bases between the two germline ends. Using reference TRBV9 and TRBJ2-5 for the parts outside the CDR3, the full variable domain is DSGVTQTPKHLITATGQRVTLRCSPRSGDLSVYWYQQSLDQGLQFLIQYYNGEERAKGNILERFSAQQFPDLHSELNLSSLELGDSALYFCASSVGQAQETQYFGPGTRLLVL.

The chain joins TRBV5-1 to TRBJ2-5; 8 bases map to TRBD2. Looked up from germline, CDR1 is SGHRS and CDR2 is YFSETQ. V gave up 4 bases and J gave up 5 bases; unmatched junction bases: 7. This CDR3 has 14 residues. The CDR3 DNA sequence: TGCGCCAGCAGCCCCGCTACGGGGGGGGAGACCCAGTACTTC. It is translated as CASSPATGGETQYF.

This clone was counted a few times. The chain employs TRBV7-8 and TRBJ1-6; D perhaps matches TRBD1 (5 bases). The V gene's germline CDR1 is SGHVS and CDR2 FQNEAQ. CDR3 length equals 16 residues. V lost 9 bases, J lost 5 bases, and 20 bases lay in between. The CDR3 DNA sequence: TGTGCCAGTTCCCCGAGGGGAAAAGGAAATAATTCACCCCTCCACTTT. The encoded protein is CASSPRGKGNNSPLHF.